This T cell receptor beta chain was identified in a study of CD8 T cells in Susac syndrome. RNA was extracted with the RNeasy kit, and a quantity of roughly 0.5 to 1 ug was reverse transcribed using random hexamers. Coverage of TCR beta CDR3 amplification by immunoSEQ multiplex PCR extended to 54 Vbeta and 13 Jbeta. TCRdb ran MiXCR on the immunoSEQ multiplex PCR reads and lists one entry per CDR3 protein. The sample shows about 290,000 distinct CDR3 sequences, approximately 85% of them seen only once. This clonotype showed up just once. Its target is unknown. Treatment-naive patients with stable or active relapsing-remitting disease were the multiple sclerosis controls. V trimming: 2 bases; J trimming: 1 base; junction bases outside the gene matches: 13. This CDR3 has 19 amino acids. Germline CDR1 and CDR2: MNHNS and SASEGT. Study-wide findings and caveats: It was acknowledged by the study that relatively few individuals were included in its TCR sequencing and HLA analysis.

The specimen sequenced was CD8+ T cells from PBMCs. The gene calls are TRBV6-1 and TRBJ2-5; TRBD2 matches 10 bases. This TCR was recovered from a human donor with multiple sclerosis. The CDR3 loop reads CASSELRWASGSPQETQYF. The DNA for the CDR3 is TGTGCCAGCAGTGAACTTAGATGGGCTAGCGGGAGCCCCCAAGAGACCCAGTACTTC.